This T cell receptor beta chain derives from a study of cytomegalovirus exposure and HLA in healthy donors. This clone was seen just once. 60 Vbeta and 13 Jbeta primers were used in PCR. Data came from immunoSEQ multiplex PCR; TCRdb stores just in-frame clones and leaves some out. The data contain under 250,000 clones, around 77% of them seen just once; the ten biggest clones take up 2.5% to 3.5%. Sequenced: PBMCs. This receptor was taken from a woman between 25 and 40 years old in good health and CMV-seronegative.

CDR3 coding DNA: TGTGCCAGCAGGCCGGGACAGGGGTGGCACGAGCAGTACTTC. Translated: CASRPGQGWHEQYF. This chain connects TRBV6-1 to TRBJ2-7, with TRBD1 identical over 10 bases. The V and J ends lost 6 bases and 5 bases, in that order; junction bases with no gene match: 7. The CDR3 totals 14 residues. Germline V gene data show CDR1 as MNHNS and CDR2 as SASEGT.